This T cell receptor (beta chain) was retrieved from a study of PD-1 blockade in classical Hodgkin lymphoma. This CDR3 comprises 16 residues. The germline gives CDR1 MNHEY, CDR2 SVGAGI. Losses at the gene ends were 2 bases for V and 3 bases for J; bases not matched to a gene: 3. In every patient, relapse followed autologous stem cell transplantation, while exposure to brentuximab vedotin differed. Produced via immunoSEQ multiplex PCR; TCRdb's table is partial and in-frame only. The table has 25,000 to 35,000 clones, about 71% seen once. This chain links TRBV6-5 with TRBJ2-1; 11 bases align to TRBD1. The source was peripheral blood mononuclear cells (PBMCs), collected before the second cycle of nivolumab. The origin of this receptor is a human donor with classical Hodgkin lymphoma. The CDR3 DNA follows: TGTGCCAGCAGTTACCGGGGGACAGGGGGCTACAATGAGCAGTTCTTC. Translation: CASSYRGTGGYNEQFF.